The rows below give T cell receptor beta chains drawn from one sample of a study of T cells expressing NK-cell markers. TCRdb re-called the 5' RACE reads; one entry per CDR3 protein, DNA not given. The sample data list 550,000 or so distinct CDR3 sequences. Input material: blood T cells: a sorted CD56 or NKG2C T cell subset, CD4+ or CD8+ T cells, or bulk PBMC T cells (not recorded which). These receptor sequences come from a man aged 18-30 years in good health. The CDR3 runs from the conserved cysteine through the conserved F or W.

v_gene,j_gene,CDR3aa
TRBV2,TRBJ2-1,CASSVAGAAYNEQFF
TRBV10-3,TRBJ2-7,CAISEVQRDTYEQYF
TRBV29-1,TRBJ2-7,CSARHGIDYEQYF
TRBV2,TRBJ1-5,CASSEGSSPNQPQHF
TRBV4-3,TRBJ2-3,CASSQGRGLAVFSTDTQYF
TRBV12-3/TRBV12-4,TRBJ2-6,CASSSQGAVSGANVLTF
TRBV10-3,TRBJ2-1,CAIRRTGDSRNEQFF
TRBV5-1,TRBJ2-1,CASSLESTYNEQFF
TRBV4-3,TRBJ2-7,CASSQGSGTSSGEQYF
TRBV12-3/TRBV12-4,TRBJ1-6,CASSPGDLSSYNSPLHF
TRBV19,TRBJ1-3,CASRNLAGNTIYF
TRBV12-3/TRBV12-4,TRBJ2-5,CASSQLAGGLKTQYF
TRBV2,TRBJ2-5,CASRSQGQGVETQYF
TRBV12-3/TRBV12-4,TRBJ1-5,CASSFDPFRYSNQPQHF
TRBV6-5,TRBJ2-3,CASSRLPSTDTQYF
TRBV20-1,TRBJ2-1,CSALYIRVEQFF
TRBV6-5,TRBJ2-1,CASSLDLAGGPGDEQFF
TRBV12-3/TRBV12-4,TRBJ1-5,CASTLEGFQPQHF
TRBV20-1,TRBJ2-1,CSAPPKSGVISGQFF
TRBV12-3/TRBV12-4,TRBJ2-2,CASSSEQTGWFIGELFF
TRBV12-3/TRBV12-4,TRBJ2-1,CASSFPSGGVLEQFF
TRBV12-3/TRBV12-4,TRBJ2-7,CASSLSGISTYEQYF
TRBV6-2/TRBV6-3,TRBJ2-2,CASSYSTGTNTGELFF
TRBV10-2,TRBJ2-5,CASGQGIETQYF
TRBV5-6,TRBJ2-4,CASSLDGISSGDF
TRBV20-1,TRBJ2-1,CSASGELAYNEQFF
TRBV6-5,TRBJ2-3,CASPGTREDTQYF
TRBV5-6,TRBJ2-1,CASSLPASGRSYNEQFF
TRBV4-1,TRBJ2-1,CASSLLEELLSPPEQFF
TRBV5-1,TRBJ2-3,CASSSGQALHSTDTQYF
TRBV12-3/TRBV12-4,TRBJ2-2,CASSPYSGAGELFF
TRBV5-1,TRBJ2-1,CASSPGTVHNEQFF
TRBV20-1,TRBJ2-3,CSARSETSGIYGTDTQYF
TRBV7-3,TRBJ2-7,CASRSGTSGYEQYF
TRBV27,TRBJ2-2,CASSFGWEPTGELFF
TRBV6-1,TRBJ2-2,CASTPATSSRNTGELFF
TRBV7-9,TRBJ2-4,CASNSRTAGGDIQYF
TRBV7-3,TRBJ2-7,CASSLNPSGLAGTGEQYF
TRBV5-1,TRBJ2-1,CASSALRAGEMYLFF
TRBV10-3,TRBJ2-1,CATTWGGGDEQFF
TRBV5-1,TRBJ1-1,CASSRGANTDEAFF
TRBV24-1,TRBJ2-1,CATSDREIVNEQFF
TRBV12-3/TRBV12-4,TRBJ2-1,CASSLIGAAGEQFF
TRBV18,TRBJ2-2,CASSIGTDTGELFF
TRBV4-3,TRBJ2-6,CASSQGSSGANVLTF
TRBV20-1,TRBJ2-5,CSATTPTSGSFETQYF
TRBV28,TRBJ2-5,CASRIRGYHKEGETQYF
TRBV10-3,TRBJ2-7,CAISESGTSGRIHEQYF
TRBV5-1,TRBJ1-4,CASSLRQGNEKLFF
TRBV5-1,TRBJ2-7,CASRKDWGAYEQYF
TRBV6-5,TRBJ1-5,CASSPDITSNQPQHF